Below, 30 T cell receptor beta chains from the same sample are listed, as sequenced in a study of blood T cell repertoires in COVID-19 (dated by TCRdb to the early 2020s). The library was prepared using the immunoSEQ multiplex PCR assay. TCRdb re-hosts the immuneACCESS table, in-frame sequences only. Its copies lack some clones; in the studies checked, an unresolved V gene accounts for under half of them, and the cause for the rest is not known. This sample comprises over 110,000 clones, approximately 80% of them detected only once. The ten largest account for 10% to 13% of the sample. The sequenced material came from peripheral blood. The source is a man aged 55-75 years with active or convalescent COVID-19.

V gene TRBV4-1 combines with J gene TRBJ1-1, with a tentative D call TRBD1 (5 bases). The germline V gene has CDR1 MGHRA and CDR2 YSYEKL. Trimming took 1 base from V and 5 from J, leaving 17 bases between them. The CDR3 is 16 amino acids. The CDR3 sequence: CASSQVGIGGGTEAFF. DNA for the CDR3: TGCGCCAGCAGCCAAGTCGGAATTGGGGGGGGGACTGAAGCTTTCTTT.

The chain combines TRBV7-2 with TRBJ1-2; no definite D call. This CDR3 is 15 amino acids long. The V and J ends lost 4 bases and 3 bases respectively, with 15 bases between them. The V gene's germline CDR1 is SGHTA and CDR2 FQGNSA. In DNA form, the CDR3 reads TGTGCCAGCAGCTCTCGGACTGCAGTTGACTATGGCTACACCTTC. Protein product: CASSSRTAVDYGYTF.

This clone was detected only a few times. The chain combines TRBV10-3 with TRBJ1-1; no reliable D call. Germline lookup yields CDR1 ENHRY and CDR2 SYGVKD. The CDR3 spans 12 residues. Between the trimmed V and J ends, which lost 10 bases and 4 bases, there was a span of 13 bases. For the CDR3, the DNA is TGTGCCACCCGGGGAGTGGGCACTGAAGCTTTCTTT. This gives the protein CATRGVGTEAFF.

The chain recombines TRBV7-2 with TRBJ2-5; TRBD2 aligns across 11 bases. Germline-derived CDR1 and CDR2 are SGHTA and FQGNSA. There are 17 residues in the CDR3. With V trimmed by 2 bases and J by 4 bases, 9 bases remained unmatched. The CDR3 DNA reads TGTGCCAGCAGCTTATGGATAAGGCTAGCGGGGGGAGAGACCCAGTACTTC. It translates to CASSLWIRLAGGETQYF.

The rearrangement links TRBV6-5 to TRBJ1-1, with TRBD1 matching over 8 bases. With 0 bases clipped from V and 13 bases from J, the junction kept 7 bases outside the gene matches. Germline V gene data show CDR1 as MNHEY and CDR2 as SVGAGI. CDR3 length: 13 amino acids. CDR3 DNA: TGTGCCAGCAGTTACTCCCGGACAGGGTCGGGTTTCTTT. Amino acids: CASSYSRTGSGFF.

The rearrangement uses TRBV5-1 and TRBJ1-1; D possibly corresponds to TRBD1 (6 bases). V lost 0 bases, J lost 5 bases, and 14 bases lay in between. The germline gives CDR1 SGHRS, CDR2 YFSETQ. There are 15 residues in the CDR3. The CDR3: CASSLGVGRGTEAFF. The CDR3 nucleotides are TGCGCCAGCAGCTTGGGAGTTGGGAGGGGGACTGAAGCTTTCTTT.

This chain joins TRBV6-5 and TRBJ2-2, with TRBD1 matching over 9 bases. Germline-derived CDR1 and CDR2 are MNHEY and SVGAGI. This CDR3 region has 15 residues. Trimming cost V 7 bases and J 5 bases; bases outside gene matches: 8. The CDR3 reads CASTRGQGLTGELFF. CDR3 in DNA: TGTGCCAGCACCAGAGGACAGGGGTTGACCGGGGAGCTGTTTTTT.

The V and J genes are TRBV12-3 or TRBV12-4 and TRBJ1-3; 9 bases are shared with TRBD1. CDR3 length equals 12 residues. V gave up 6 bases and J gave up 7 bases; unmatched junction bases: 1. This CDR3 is CASRTGGNTIYF. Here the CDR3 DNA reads TGTGCCAGCAGAACAGGGGGCAACACCATATATTTT.

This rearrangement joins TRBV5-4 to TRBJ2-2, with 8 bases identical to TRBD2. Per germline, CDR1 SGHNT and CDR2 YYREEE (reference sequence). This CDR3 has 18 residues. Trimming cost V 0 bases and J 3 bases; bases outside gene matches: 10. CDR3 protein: CASSLGGLGAGDTGELFF. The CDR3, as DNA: TGTGCCAGCAGCTTGGGGGGGCTGGGAGCGGGAGACACCGGGGAGCTGTTTTTT.

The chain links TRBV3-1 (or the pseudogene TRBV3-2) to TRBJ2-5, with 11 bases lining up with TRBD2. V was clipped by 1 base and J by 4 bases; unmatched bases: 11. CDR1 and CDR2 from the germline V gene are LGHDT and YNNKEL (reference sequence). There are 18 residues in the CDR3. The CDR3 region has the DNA TGTGCCAGCAGCCAAGGAAGCCTAGCGGGAGGCAGGTCAGAGACCCAGTACTTC. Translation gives CASSQGSLAGGRSETQYF.

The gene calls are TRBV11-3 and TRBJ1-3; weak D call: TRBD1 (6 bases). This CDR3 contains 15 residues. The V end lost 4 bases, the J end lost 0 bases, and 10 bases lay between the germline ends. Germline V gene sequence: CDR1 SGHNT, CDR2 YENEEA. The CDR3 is CASSSDSSSGNTIYF. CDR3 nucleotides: TGTGCCAGCAGCTCGGACAGCAGCTCTGGAAACACCATATATTTT. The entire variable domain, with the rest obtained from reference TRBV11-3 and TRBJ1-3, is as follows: EAGVVQSPRYKIIEKKQPVAFWCNPISGHNTLYWYLQNLGQGPELLIRYENEEAVDDSQLPKDRFSAERLKGVDSTLKIQPAELGDSAVYLCASSSDSSSGNTIYFGEGSWLTVV.

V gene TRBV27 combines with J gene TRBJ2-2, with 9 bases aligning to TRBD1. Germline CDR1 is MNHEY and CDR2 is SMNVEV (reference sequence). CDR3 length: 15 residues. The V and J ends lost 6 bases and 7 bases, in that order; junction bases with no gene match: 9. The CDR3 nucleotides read TGTGCCAGCAGACCCAGGACAGGGGAGAGCGGGGAGCTGTTTTTT. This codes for CASRPRTGESGELFF.

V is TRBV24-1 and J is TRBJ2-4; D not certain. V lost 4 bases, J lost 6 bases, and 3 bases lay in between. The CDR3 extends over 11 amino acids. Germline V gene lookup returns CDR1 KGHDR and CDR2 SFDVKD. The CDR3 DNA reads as TGTGCCACCAGTGACAGAAACATTCAGTACTTC. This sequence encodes CATSDRNIQYF.

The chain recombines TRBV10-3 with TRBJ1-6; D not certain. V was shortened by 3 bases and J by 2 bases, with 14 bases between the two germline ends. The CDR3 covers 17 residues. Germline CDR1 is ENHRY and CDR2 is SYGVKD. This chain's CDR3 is CAISERPGGPYNSPLHF. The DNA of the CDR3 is TGTGCCATCAGTGAACGGCCGGGAGGCCCCTATAATTCACCCCTCCACTTT.

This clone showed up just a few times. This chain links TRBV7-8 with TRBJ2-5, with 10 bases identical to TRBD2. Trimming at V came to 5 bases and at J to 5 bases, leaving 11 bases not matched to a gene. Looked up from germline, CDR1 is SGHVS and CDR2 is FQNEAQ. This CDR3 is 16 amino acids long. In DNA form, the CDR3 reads TGTGCCAGCAGCGGAATGGGGACTAGCGTTGGGGAGACCCAGTACTTC. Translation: CASSGMGTSVGETQYF.

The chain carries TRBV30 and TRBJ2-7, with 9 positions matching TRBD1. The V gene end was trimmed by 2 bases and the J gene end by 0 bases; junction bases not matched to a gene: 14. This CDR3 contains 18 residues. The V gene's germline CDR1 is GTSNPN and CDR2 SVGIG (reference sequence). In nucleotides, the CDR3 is TGTGCCTGGAGTCTAGGGACAGGGAGGACTTATAGCTCCTACGAGCAGTACTTC. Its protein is CAWSLGTGRTYSSYEQYF.

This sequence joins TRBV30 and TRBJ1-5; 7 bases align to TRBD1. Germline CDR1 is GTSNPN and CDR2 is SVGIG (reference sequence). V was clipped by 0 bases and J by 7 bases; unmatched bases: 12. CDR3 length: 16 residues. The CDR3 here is CAWSVQGFLQGQPQHF. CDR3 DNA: TGTGCCTGGAGTGTACAGGGGTTTCTCCAGGGGCAGCCCCAGCATTTT.

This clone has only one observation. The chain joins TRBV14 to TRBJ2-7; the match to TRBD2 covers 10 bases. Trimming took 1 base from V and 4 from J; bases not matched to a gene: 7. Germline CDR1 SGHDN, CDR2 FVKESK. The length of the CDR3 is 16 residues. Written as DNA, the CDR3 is TGTGCCAGCAGCCAAGGGTTTTTAGCGGGGGGATACGAGCAGTACTTC. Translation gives CASSQGFLAGGYEQYF.

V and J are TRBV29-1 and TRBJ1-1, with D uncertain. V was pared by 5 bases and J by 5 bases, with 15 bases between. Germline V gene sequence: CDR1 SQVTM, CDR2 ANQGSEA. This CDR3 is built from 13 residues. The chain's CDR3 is CSVKTAGETEAFF. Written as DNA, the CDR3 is TGCAGCGTTAAAACGGCTGGAGAGACTGAAGCTTTCTTT.

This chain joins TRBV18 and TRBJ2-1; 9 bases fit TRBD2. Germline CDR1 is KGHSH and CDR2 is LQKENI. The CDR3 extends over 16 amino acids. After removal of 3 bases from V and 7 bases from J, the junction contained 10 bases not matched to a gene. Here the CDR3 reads CASSPAQREEVNEQFF. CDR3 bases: TGTGCCAGCTCACCGGCTCAGCGGGAGGAGGTGAATGAGCAGTTCTTC. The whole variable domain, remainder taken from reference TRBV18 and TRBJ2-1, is NAGVMQNPRHLVRRRGQEARLRCSPMKGHSHVYWYRQLPEEGLKFMVYLQKENIIDESGMPKERFSAEFPKEGPSILRIQQVVRGDSAAYFCASSPAQREEVNEQFFGPGTRLTVL.

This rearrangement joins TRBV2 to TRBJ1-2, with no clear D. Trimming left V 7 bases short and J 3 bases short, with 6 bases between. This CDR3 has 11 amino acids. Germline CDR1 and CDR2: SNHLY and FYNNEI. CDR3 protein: CASTRDYGYTF. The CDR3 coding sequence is TGTGCCAGCACGAGGGACTATGGCTACACCTTC.

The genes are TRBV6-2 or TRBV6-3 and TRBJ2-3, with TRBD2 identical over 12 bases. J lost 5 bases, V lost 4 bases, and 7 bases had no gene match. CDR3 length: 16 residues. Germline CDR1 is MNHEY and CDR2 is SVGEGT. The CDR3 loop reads CASSFRTSGKKDTQYF. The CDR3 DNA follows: TGTGCCAGCAGTTTTCGGACTAGCGGGAAAAAAGATACGCAGTATTTT.

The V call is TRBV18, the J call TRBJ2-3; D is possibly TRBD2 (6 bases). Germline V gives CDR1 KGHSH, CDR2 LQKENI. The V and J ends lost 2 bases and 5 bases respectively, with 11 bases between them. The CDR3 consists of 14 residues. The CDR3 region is CASSPDQGGDTQYF. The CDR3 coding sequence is TGTGCCAGCTCACCAGACCAGGGAGGAGATACGCAGTATTTT.

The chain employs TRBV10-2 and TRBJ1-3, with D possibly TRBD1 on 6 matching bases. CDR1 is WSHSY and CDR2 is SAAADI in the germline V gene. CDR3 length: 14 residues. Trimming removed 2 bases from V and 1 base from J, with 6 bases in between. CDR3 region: CASSEQGSGNTIYF. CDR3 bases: TGCGCCAGCAGTGAGCAGGGGTCTGGAAACACCATATATTTT.

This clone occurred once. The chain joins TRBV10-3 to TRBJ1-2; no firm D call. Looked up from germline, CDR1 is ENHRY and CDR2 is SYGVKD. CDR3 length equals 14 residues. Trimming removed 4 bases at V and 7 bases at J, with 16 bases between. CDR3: CAISGTGRRGGYTF. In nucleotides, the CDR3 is TGTGCCATCAGTGGGACTGGCAGGCGGGGTGGCTACACCTTC.

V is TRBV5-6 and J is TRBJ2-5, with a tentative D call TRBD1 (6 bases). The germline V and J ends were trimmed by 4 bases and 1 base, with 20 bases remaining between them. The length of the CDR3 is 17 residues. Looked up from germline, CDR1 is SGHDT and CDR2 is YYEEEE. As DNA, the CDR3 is TGTGCCAGCAGCCAGTTACAGGTACGGGACATCCAAGAGACCCAGTACTTC. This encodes CASSQLQVRDIQETQYF.

CDR3 region: CASSTSPFGRDKGQPQHF. The CDR3 bases are TGTGCCAGTAGTACCTCCCCCTTCGGCAGGGACAAGGGGCAGCCCCAGCATTTT. The chain uses TRBV19 and TRBJ1-5, with D possibly being TRBD1 (6 bases). Trimming cost V 4 bases and J 7 bases, with 26 bases left between them. The CDR3 spans 18 residues. Germline values: CDR1 LNHDA, CDR2 SQIVND (reference sequence).

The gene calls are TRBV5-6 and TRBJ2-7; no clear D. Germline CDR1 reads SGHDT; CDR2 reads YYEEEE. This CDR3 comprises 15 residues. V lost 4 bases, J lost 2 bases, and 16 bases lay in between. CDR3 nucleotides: TGTGCCAGCAGCCCCGAGGTCGGCGGAACCTACGAGCAGTACTTC. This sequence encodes CASSPEVGGTYEQYF.

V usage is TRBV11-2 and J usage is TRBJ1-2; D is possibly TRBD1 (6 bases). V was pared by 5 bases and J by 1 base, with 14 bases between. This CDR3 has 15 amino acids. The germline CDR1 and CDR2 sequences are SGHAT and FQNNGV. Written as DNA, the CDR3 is TGTGCCAGCAGCAACCCGGGACAATATAACTATGGCTACACCTTC. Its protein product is CASSNPGQYNYGYTF.

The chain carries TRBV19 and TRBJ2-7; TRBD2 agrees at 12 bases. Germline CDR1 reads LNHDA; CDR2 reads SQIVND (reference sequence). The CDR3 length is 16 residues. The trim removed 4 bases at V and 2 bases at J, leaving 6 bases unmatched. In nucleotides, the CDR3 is TGTGCCAGTAGTAGGACCGCTAGCGGGGGGGCCTACGAGCAGTACTTC. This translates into CASSRTASGGAYEQYF.